What follows are 9 T cell receptor beta chains derived from one specimen sequenced in a study of T cells in tuberculosis. Time point specified: new active TB diagnosis, blood taken before or within 7 days of starting treatment. TCRdb keeps only in-frame clones here, not all; method: immunoSEQ multiplex PCR. This sample yields around 30,000 clones, of which 92% are seen a single time; 6.5% to 7% belongs to the top ten. The sample was PBMCs, taken at tuberculosis diagnosis. The source is an adult with tuberculosis.

J is TRBJ1-3 and V is TRBV18; unclear D gene. Germline assignment: CDR1 KGHSH and CDR2 LQKENI. Trimming removed 1 base at V and 8 bases at J, with 15 bases between. This CDR3 spans 15 amino acids. Here the CDR3 DNA reads TGTGCCAGCTCACCACGTAGCAATCCCGGAGACACCATATATTTT. This gives the protein CASSPRSNPGDTIYF.

This chain links TRBV30 with TRBJ2-3; 7 positions match TRBD2. The CDR3 spans 14 residues. Germline loops: CDR1 GTSNPN, CDR2 SVGIG (reference sequence). After removal of 1 base from V and 1 base from J, the junction contained 2 bases not matched to a gene. In DNA form, the CDR3 reads TGTGCCTGGAGTGGGACTAGGCGCACAGATACGCAGTATTTT. Its translation is CAWSGTRRTDTQYF.

This clone was detected only once. This chain links TRBV19 with TRBJ2-1; perhaps TRBD2 as D (7 bases). Germline values: CDR1 LNHDA, CDR2 SQIVND (reference sequence). The V end lost 6 bases, the J end lost 2 bases, and 14 bases lay between the germline ends. This CDR3 contains 15 residues. Here the CDR3 reads CASSVRGGAYNEQFF. CDR3 bases: TGTGCCAGTAGCGTCCGCGGGGGCGCCTACAATGAGCAGTTCTTC.

The V gene is TRBV13, the J gene TRBJ2-7; 8 bases fit TRBD2. J lost 3 bases, V lost 2 bases, and 6 bases had no gene match. The V gene's germline CDR1 is PRHDT and CDR2 FYEKMQ (reference sequence). This CDR3 has 15 residues. CDR3 bases: TGTGCCAGCAGCTTATCCGGGGGGGAAAGCTACGAGCAGTACTTC. It is translated as CASSLSGGESYEQYF.

The chain couples TRBV27 to TRBJ1-1; no clear D gene. Trimming took off 6 bases at V and 1 base at J, with 18 bases between the two ends. Germline V gene sequence: CDR1 MNHEY, CDR2 SMNVEV (reference sequence). This CDR3 has 16 residues. CDR3 in DNA: TGTGCCAGCAGCCCCCTAACCCCGACTGGGAACACTGAAGCTTTCTTT. Residues: CASSPLTPTGNTEAFF.

The chain is built from TRBV27 and TRBJ2-7; 9 nucleotides align to TRBD2. This CDR3 has 14 amino acids. With V trimmed by 3 bases and J by 4 bases, 4 bases remained unmatched. The germline gives CDR1 MNHEY, CDR2 SMNVEV (reference sequence). CDR3 in DNA: TGTGCCAGCAGTTTGCGGGAGGGCGGTTACGAGCAGTACTTC. This sequence encodes CASSLREGGYEQYF.

This chain joins TRBV7-6 and TRBJ2-2; 11 nucleotides match TRBD1. The CDR3 covers 15 residues. CDR1 and CDR2 (germline): SGHVS, FNYEAQ. The V segment lost 3 bases and the J segment 4 bases; nucleotides outside the gene matches: 1. The CDR3: CASSFGTGGTGELFF. CDR3 DNA: TGTGCCAGCAGCTTCGGGACAGGGGGCACCGGGGAGCTGTTTTTT.

The chain links TRBV6-1 to TRBJ1-4; 9 bases fit TRBD1. Germline V gives CDR1 MNHNS, CDR2 SASEGT. The V segment lost 4 bases and the J segment 4 bases; nucleotides outside the gene matches: 10. The CDR3 extends over 17 amino acids. The CDR3: CASSARLTGGYNEKLFF. The DNA for the CDR3 is TGTGCCAGCAGTGCCCGCCTCACAGGGGGCTATAATGAAAAACTGTTTTTT.

J is TRBJ2-2 and V is TRBV9; D is unclear. The CDR3 covers 13 residues. Germline V gene lookup returns CDR1 SGDLS and CDR2 YYNGEE. The ends were cut back, 0 bases at V and 9 bases at J, with 9 bases in the middle. The CDR3 loop is CASSVVFCRELFF. CDR3 nucleotide sequence: TGTGCCAGCAGCGTAGTATTTTGTCGGGAGCTGTTTTTT. The variable domain in full, completed from reference TRBV9 and TRBJ2-2, reads DSGVTQTPKHLITATGQRVTLRCSPRSGDLSVYWYQQSLDQGLQFLIQYYNGEERAKGNILERFSAQQFPDLHSELNLSSLELGDSALYFCASSVVFCRELFFGEGSRLTVL.